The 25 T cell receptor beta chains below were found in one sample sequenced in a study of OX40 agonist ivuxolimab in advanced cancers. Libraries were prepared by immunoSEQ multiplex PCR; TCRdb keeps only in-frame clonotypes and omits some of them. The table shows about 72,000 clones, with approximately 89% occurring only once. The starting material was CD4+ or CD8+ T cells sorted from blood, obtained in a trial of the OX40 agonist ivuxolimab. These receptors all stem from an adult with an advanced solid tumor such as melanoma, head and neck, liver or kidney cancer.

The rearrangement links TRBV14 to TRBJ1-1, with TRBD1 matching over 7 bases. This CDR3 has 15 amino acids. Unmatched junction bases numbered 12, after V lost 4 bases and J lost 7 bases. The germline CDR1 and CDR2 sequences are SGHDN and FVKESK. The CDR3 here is CASSLMGQPDFEAFF. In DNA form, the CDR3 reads TGTGCCAGCAGCCTGATGGGACAGCCCGATTTTGAAGCTTTCTTT.

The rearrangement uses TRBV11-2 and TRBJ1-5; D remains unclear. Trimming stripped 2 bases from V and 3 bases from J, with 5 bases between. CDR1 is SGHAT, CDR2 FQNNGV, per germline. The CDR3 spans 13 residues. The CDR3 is CASSLRVNQPQHF. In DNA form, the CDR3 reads TGTGCCAGCAGCTTAAGGGTCAATCAGCCCCAGCATTTT.

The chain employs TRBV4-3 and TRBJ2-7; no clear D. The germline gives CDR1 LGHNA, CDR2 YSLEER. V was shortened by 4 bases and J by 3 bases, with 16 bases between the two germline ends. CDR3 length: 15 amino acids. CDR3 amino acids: CASSPGRTGLYEQYF. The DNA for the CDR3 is TGCGCCAGCAGCCCGGGCCGGACGGGTCTCTACGAGCAGTACTTC.

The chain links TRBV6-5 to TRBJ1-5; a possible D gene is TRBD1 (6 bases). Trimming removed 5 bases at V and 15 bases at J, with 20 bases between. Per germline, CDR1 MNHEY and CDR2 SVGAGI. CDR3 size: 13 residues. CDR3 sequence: CASSPRGAHPRHF. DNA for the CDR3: TGTGCCAGCAGTCCCCGGGGGGCCCATCCTAGGCATTTT.

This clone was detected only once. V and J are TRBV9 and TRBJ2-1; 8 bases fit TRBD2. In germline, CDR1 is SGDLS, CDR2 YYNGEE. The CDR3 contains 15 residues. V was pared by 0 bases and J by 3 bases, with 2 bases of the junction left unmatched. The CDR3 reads CASSVEAGDYNEQFF. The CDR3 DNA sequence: TGTGCCAGCAGCGTAGAAGCGGGGGACTACAATGAGCAGTTCTTC.

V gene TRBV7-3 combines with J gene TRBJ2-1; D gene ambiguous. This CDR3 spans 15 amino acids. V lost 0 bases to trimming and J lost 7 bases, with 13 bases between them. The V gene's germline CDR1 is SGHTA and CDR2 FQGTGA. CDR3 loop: CASSLTLVGINEQFF. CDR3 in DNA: TGTGCCAGCAGCTTAACTTTGGTTGGAATTAATGAGCAGTTCTTC.

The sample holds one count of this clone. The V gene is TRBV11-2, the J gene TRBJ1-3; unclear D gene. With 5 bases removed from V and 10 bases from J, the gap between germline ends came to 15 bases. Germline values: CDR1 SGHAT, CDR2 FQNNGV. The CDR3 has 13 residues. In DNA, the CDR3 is TGTGCCAGCAGCCCCCTCGGGAGCCAGACCATATATTTT. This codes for CASSPLGSQTIYF.

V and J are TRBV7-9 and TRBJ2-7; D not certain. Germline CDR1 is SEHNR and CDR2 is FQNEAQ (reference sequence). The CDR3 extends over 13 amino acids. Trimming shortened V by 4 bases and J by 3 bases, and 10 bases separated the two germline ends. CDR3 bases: TGTGCCAGCAGCTCCGGGCCAATCTACGAGCAGTACTTC. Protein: CASSSGPIYEQYF.

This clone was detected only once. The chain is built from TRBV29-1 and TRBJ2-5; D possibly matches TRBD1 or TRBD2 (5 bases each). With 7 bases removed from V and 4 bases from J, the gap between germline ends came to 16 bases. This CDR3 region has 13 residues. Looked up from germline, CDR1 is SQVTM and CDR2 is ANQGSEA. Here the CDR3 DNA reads TGCAGCGGGGCAACGGGGACCCGAGAGACCCAGTACTTC. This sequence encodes CSGATGTRETQYF. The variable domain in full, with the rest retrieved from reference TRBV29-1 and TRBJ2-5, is SAVISQKPSRDICQRGTSLTIQCQVDSQVTMMFWYRQQPGQSLTLIATANQGSEATYESGFVIDKFPISRPNLTFSTLTVSNMSPEDSSIYLCSGATGTRETQYFGPGTRLLVL.

The CDR3: CASSSRRVSYNEQFF. The CDR3 DNA reads TGTGCCAGCAGTTCCCGTCGGGTTTCCTACAATGAGCAGTTCTTC. This chain uses TRBV6-5 with TRBJ2-1; D unclear. This CDR3 is built from 15 residues. Trimming removed 4 bases from V and 1 base from J, with 11 bases in between. Germline CDR1 is MNHEY and CDR2 is SVGAGI.

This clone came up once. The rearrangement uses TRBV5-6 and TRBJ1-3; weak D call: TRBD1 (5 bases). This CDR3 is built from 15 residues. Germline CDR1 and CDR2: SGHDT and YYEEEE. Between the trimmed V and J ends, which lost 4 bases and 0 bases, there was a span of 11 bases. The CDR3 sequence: CASSPRGDSGNTIYF. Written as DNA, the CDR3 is TGTGCCAGCAGCCCGAGAGGGGACTCTGGAAACACCATATATTTT.

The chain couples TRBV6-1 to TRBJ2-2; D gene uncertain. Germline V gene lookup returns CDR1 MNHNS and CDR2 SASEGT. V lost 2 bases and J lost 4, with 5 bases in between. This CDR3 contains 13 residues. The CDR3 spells CASSEYGTGELFF. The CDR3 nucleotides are TGTGCCAGCAGTGAATATGGCACCGGGGAGCTGTTTTTT.

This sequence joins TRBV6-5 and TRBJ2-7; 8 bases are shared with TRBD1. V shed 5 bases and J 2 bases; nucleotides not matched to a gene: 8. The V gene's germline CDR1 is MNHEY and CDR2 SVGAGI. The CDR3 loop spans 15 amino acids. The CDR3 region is CASSPRDRSPYEQYF. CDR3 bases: TGTGCCAGCAGTCCCCGGGACAGGTCCCCCTACGAGCAGTACTTC.

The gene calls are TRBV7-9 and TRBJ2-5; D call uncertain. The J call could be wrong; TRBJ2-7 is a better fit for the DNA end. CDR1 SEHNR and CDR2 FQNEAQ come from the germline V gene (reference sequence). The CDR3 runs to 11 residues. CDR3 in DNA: TGTGCCAGCAGCCCCTCCTACGAGCAGTACTTC. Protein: CASSPSYEQYF.

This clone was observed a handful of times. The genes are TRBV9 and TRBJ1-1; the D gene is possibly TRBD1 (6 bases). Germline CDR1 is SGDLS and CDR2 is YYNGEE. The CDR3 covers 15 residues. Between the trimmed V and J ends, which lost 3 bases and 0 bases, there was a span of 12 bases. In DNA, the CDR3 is TGTGCCAGCAGCGAAAGGACAGCTCTGAACACTGAAGCTTTCTTT. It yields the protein CASSERTALNTEAFF.

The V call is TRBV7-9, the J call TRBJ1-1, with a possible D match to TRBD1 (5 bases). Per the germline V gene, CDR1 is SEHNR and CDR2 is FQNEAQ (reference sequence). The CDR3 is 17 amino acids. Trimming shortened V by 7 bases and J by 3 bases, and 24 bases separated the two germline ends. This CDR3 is CASIPRGGGNVDTEAFF. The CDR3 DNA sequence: TGTGCCAGCATTCCTCGGGGGGGAGGGAATGTGGACACTGAAGCTTTCTTT.

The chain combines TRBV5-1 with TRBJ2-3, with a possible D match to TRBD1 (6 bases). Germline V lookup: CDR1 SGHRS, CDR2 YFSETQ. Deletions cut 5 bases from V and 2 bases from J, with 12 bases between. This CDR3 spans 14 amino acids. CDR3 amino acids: CASRQTGFTDTQYF. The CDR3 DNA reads TGCGCCAGCAGGCAAACAGGGTTCACAGATACGCAGTATTTT.

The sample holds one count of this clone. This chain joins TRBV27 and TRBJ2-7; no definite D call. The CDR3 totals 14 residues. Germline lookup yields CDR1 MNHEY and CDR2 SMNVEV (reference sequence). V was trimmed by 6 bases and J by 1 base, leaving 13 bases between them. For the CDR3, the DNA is TGTGCCAGCAGCCCCACCTTCGGATCCTACGAGCAGTACTTC. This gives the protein CASSPTFGSYEQYF.

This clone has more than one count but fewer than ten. CDR3 DNA: TGTGCCAGCAGTGGTCAGGGTCGAAGTGGCTACACCTTC. Translated, it gives CASSGQGRSGYTF. The chain links TRBV2 to TRBJ1-2; D possibly corresponds to TRBD1 (5 bases). The germline gives CDR1 SNHLY, CDR2 FYNNEI. Trimming removed 4 bases at V and 7 bases at J, with 13 bases between. The CDR3 extends over 13 amino acids.

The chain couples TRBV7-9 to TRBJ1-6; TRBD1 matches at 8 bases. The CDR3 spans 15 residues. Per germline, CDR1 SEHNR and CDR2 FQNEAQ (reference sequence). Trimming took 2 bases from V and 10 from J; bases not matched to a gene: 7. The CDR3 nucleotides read TGTGCCAGCAGCTTAACTGCAGGGGGCAGATCACCCCTCCACTTT. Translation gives CASSLTAGGRSPLHF.

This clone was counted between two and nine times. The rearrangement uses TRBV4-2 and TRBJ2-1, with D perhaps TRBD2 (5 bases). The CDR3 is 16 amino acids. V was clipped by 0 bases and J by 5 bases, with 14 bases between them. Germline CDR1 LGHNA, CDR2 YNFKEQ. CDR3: CASSQDLLAPNNEQFF. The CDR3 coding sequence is TGTGCCAGCAGCCAAGATCTGCTAGCCCCCAACAATGAGCAGTTCTTC.

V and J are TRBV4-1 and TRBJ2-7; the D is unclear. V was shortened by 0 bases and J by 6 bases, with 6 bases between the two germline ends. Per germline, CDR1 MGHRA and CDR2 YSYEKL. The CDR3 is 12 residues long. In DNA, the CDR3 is TGCGCCAGCAGCCAAGATCATGTCGAGCAGTACTTC. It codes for CASSQDHVEQYF.

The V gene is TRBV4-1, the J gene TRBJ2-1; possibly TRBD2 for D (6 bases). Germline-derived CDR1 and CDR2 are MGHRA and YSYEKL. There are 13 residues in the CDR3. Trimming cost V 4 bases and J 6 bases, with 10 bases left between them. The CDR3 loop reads CASSRVGGNEQFF. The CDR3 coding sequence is TGCGCCAGCAGCCGAGTCGGGGGCAATGAGCAGTTCTTC.

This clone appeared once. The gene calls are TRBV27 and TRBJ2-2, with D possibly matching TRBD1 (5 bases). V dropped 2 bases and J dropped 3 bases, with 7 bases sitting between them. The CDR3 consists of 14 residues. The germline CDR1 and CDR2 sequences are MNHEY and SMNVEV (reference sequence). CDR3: CASSLTRDTGELFF. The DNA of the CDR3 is TGTGCCAGCAGTTTAACCAGGGACACCGGGGAGCTGTTTTTT.

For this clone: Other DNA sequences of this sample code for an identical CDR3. CDR3 loop: CASSFTDTQYF. The CDR3, as DNA: TGCGCCAGCAGTTTCACAGATACGCAGTATTTT. This sequence joins TRBV5-1 and TRBJ2-3; D remains unclear. The V end was cut by 5 bases, the J end by 2 bases, with 3 bases between. Germline V gives CDR1 SGHRS, CDR2 YFSETQ. The CDR3 is made up of 11 amino acids.